This T cell receptor (beta chain) was sequenced in a study of blood T cell repertoires in COVID-19. Germline values: CDR1 SGHAT, CDR2 FQNNGV. CDR3 size: 14 residues. Deletions cut 1 base from V and 7 bases from J, with 10 bases between. Method: immunoSEQ multiplex PCR; TCRdb's copy keeps in-frame clones and lacks some. The table records 130,000 or so clones, roughly three quarters of them present only once. V usage is TRBV11-2 and J usage is TRBJ1-4; D is undetermined. This TCR was sampled from a woman aged 65 to 85 with acute or convalescent COVID-19. The sample consisted of peripheral blood. The CDR3 region is CASSLGGLGEKLFF. The CDR3 nucleotides read TGTGCCAGCAGCTTAGGAGGGTTAGGTGAAAAACTGTTTTTT.